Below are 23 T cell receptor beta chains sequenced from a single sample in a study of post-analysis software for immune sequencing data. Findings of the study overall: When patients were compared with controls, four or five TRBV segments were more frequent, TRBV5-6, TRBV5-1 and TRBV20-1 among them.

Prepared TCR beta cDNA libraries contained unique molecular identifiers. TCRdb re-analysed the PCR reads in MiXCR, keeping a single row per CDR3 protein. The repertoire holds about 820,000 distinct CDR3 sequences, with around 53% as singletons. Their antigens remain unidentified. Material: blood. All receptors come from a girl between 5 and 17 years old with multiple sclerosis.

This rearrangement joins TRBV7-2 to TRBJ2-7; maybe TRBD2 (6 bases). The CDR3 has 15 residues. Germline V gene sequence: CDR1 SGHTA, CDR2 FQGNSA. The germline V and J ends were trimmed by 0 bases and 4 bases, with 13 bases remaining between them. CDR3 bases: TGTGCCAGCAGCTTAGCGCTGGGACTTTCATACGAGCAGTACTTC. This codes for CASSLALGLSYEQYF.

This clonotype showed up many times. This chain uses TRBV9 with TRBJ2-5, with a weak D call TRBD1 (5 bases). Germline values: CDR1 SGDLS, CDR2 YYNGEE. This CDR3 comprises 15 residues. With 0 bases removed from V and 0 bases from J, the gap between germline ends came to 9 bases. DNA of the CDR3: TGTGCCAGCAGCGTAGAGGGGTCCTACCAAGAGACCCAGTACTTC. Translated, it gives CASSVEGSYQETQYF.

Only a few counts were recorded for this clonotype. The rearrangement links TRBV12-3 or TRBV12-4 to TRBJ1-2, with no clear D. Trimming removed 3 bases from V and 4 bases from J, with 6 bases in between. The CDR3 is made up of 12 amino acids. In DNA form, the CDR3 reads TGTGCCAGCAGTTTCTCCCTCTATGGCTACACCTTC. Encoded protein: CASSFSLYGYTF.

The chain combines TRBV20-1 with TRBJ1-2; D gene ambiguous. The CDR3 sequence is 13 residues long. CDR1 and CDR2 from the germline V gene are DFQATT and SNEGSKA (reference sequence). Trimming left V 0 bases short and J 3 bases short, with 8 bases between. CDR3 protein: CSAREGSHYGYTF. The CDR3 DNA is TGCAGTGCTAGAGAGGGCTCGCACTATGGCTACACCTTC.

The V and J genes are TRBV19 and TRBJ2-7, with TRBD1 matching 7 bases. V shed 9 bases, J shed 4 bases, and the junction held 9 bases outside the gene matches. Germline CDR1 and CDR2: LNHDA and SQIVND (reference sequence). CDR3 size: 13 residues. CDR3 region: CASSIGTAYEQYF. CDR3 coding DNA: TGTGCCAGCAGCATCGGGACAGCATACGAGCAGTACTTC.

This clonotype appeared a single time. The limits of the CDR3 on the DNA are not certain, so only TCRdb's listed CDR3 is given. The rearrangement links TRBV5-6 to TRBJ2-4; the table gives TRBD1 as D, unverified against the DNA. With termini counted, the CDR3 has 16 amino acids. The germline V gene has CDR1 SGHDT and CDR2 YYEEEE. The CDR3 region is CASSFGSGQALNIQYF.

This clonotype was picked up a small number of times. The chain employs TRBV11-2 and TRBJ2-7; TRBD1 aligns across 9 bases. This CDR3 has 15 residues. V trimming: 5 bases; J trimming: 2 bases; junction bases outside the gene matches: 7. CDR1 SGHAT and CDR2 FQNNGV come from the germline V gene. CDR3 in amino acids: CASSRGQGPTYEQYF. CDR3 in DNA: TGTGCCAGCAGCCGGGGACAGGGACCTACCTACGAGCAGTACTTC. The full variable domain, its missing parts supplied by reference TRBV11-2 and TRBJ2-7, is EAGVAQSPRYKIIEKRQSVAFWCNPISGHATLYWYQQILGQGPKLLIQFQNNGVVDDSQLPKDRFSAERLKGVDSTLKIQPAKLEDSAVYLCASSRGQGPTYEQYFGPGTRLTVT.

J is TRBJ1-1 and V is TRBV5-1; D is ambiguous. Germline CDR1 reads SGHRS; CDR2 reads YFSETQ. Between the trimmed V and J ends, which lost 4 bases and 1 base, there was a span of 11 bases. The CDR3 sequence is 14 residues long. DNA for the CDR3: TGCGCCAGCAGCGGAGTAGGAAAGAACACTGAAGCTTTCTTT. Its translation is CASSGVGKNTEAFF.

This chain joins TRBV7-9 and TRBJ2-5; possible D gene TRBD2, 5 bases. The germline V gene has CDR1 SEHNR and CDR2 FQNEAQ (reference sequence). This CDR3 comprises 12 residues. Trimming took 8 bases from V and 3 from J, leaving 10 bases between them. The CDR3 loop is CASLGRKETQYF. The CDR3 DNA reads TGTGCCAGCTTAGGGAGAAAAGAGACCCAGTACTTC.

CDR3 nucleotides: TGTGCCAGCAGCTTGGGGCAGGGGGTGAGTGGCGGCTACACCTTC. Protein sequence: CASSLGQGVSGGYTF. The V and J genes are TRBV5-6 and TRBJ1-2, with 7 bases fitting TRBD1. In germline, CDR1 is SGHDT, CDR2 YYEEEE. The CDR3 totals 15 residues. V lost 0 bases, J lost 8 bases, and 10 bases stayed unmatched.

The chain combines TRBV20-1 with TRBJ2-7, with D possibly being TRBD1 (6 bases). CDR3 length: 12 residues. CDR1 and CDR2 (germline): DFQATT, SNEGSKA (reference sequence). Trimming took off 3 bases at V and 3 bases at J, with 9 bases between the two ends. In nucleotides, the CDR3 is TGCAGTGCTAGGACAGGCCACTACGAGCAGTACTTC. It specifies CSARTGHYEQYF.

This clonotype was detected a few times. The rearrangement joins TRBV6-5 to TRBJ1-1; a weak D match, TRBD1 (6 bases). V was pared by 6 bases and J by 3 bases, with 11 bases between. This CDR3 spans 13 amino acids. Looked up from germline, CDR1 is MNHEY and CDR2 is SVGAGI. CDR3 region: CASRRAGDTEAFF. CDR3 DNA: TGTGCCAGCAGGAGGGCAGGGGACACTGAAGCTTTCTTT.

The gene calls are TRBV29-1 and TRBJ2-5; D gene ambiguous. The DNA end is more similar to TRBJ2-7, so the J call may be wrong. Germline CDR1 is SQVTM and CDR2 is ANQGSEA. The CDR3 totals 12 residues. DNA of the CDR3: TGCAGCGTGAAGCCCCGGTCGGACGAGCAGTACTTC. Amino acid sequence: CSVKPRSDEQYF.

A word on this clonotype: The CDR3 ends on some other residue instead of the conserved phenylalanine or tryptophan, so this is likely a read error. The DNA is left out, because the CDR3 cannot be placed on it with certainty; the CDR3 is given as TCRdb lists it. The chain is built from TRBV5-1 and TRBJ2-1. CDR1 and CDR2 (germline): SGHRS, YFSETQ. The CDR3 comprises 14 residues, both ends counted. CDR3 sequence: CTSSLSSLGYTFGS.

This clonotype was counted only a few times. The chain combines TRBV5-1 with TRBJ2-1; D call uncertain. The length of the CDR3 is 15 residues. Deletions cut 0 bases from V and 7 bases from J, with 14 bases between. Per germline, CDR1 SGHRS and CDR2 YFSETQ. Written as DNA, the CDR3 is TGCGCCAGCAGCTTGGTTATCCCCTTGGATAATGAGCAGTTCTTC. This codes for CASSLVIPLDNEQFF.

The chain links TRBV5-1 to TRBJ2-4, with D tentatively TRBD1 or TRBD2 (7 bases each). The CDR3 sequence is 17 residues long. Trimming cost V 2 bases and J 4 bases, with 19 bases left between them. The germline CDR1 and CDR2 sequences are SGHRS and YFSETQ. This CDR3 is CASSLVDRAGGKNIQYF. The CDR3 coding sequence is TGCGCCAGCAGCTTAGTCGACAGGGCCGGGGGGAAAAACATTCAGTACTTC.

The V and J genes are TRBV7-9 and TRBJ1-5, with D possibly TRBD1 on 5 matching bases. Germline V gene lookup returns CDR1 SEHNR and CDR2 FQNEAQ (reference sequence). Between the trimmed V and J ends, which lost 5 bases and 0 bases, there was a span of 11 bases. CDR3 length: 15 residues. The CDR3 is CASSAGRSSNQPQHF. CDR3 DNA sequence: TGTGCCAGCAGCGCGGGACGGAGTAGCAATCAGCCCCAGCATTTT. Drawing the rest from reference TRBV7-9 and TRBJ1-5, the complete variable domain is DTGVSQNPRHKITKRGQNVTFRCDPISEHNRLYWYRQTLGQGPEFLTYFQNEAQLEKSRLLSDRFSAERPKGSFSTLEIQRTEQGDSAMYLCASSAGRSSNQPQHFGDGTRLSIL.

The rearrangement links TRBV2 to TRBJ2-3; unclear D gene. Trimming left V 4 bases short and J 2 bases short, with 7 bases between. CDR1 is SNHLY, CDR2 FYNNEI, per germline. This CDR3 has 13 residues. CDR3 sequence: CASSGLDTDTQYF. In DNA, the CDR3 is TGTGCCAGCAGTGGACTGGACACAGATACGCAGTATTTT.

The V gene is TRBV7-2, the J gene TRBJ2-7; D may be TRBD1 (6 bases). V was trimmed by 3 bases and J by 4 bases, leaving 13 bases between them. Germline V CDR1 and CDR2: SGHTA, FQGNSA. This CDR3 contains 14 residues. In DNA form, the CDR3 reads TGTGCCAGCAGCTTCACCAACGGACAGTACGAGCAGTACTTC. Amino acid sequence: CASSFTNGQYEQYF.

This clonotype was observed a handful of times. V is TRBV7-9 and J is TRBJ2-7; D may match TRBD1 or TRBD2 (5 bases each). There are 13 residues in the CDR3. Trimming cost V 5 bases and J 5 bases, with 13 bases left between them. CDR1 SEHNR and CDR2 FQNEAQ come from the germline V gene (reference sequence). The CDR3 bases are TGTGCCAGCAGCCGTCCCCGGGACCACGAGCAGTACTTC. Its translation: CASSRPRDHEQYF.

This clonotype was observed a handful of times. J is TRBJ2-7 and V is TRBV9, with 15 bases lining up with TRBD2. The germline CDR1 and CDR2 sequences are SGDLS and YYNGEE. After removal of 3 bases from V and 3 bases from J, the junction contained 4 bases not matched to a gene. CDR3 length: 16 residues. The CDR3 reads CASSEGTSGGIYEQYF. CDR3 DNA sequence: TGTGCCAGCAGCGAGGGGACTAGCGGGGGGATCTACGAGCAGTACTTC.

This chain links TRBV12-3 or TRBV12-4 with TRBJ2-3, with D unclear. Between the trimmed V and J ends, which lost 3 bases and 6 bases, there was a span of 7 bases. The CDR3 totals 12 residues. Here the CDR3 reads CASSFSVDTQYF. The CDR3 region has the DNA TGTGCCAGCAGTTTCTCCGTGGATACGCAGTATTTT.

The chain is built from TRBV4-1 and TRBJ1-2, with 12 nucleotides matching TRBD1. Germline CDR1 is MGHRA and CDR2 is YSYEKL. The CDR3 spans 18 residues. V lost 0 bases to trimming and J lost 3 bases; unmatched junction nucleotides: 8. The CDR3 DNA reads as TGCGCCAGCAGCCAAGACCCGGGACAGGGGGCGCGCGACTATGGCTACACCTTC. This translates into CASSQDPGQGARDYGYTF.